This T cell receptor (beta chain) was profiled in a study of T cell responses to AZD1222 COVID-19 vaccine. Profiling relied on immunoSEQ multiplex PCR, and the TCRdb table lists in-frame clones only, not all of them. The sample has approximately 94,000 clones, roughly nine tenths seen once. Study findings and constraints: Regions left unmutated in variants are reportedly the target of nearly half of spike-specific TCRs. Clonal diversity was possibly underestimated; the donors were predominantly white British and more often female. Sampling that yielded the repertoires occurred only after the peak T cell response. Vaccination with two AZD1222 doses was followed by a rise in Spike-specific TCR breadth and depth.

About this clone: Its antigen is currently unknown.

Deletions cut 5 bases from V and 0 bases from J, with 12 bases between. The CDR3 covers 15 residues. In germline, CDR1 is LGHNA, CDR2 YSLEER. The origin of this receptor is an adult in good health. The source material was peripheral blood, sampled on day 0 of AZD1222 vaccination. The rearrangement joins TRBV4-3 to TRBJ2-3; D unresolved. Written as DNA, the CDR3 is TGCGCCAGCAGCTCGGGCCCGGAGAGCACAGATACGCAGTATTTT. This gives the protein CASSSGPESTDTQYF.